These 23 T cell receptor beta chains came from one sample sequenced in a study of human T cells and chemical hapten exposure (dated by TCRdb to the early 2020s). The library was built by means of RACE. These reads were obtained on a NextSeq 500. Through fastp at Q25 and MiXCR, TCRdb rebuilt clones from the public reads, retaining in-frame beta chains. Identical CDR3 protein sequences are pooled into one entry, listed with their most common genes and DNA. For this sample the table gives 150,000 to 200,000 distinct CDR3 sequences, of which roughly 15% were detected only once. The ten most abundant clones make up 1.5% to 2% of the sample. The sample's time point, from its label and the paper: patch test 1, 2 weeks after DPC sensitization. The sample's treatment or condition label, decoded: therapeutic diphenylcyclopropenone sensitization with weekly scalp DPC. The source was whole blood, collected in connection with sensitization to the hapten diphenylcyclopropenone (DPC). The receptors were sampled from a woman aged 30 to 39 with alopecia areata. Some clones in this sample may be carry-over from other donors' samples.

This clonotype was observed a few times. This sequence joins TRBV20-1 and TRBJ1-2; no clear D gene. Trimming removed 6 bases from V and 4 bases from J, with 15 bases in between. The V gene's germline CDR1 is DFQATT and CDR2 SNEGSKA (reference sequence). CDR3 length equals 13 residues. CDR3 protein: CSAPDGFFYGYTF. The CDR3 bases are TGCAGTGCCCCGGACGGGTTCTTCTATGGCTACACCTTC.

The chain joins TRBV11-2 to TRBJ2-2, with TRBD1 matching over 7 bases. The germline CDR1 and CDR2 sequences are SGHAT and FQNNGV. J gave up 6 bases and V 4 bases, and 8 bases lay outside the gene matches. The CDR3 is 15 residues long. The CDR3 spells CASSSPGQVPGELFF. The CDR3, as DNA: TGTGCCAGCAGCTCCCCCGGACAGGTCCCCGGGGAGCTGTTTTTT.

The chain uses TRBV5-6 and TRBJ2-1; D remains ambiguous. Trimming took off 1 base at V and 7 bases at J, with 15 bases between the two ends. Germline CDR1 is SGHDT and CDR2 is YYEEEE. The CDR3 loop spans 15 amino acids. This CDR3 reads CASSLLAGSGNEQFF. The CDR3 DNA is TGTGCCAGCAGCTTGTTGGCAGGTTCTGGAAATGAGCAGTTCTTC.

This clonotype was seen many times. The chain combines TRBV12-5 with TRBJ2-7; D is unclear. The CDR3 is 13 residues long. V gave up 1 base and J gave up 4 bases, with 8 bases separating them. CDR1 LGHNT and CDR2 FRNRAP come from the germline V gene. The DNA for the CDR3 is TGTGCTAGTGGTTTGGGGGCAGGTTACGAGCAGTACTTC. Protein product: CASGLGAGYEQYF.

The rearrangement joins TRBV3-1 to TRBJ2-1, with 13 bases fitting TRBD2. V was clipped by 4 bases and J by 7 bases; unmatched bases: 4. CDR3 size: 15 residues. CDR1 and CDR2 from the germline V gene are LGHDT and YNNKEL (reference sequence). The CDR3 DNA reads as TGTGCCAGCAGCCGACGGACTAGCGGGAGTAATGAGCAGTTCTTC. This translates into CASSRRTSGSNEQFF.

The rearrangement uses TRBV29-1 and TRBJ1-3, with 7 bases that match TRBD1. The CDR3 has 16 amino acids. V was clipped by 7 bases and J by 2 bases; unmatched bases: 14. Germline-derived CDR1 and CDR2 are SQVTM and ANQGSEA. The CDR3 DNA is TGCAGCGAAACATCCGCTGCGCAGGGGGCTGGAAACACCATATATTTT. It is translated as CSETSAAQGAGNTIYF.

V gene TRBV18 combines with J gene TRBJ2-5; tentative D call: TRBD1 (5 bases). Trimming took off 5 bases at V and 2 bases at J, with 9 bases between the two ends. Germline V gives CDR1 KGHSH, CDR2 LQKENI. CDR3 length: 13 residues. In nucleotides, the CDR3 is TGTGCCAGCTCAGCCACAGGACAAGAGACCCAGTACTTC. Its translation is CASSATGQETQYF.

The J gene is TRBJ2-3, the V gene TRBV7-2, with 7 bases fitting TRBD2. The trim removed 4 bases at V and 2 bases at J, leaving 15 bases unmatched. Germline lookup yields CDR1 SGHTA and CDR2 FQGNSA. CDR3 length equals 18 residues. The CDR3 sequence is CASSSPRRSSGTTDTQYF. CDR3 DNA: TGTGCCAGCAGCTCTCCTAGGCGGTCTAGCGGAACCACAGATACGCAGTATTTT.

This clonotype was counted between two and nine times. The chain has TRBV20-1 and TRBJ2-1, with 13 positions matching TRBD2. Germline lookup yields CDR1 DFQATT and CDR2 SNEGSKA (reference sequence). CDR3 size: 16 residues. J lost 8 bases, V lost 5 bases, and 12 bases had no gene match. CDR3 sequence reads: CSAEGSLAGGFDEQFF. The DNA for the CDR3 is TGCAGTGCTGAGGGCTCACTAGCGGGAGGGTTCGATGAGCAGTTCTTC.

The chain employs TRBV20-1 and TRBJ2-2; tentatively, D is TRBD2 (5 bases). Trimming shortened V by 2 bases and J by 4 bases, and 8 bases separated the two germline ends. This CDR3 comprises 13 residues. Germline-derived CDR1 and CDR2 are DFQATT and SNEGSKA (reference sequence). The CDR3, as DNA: TGCAGTGCTAGACCGGGAAGCACCGGGGAGCTGTTTTTT. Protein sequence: CSARPGSTGELFF.

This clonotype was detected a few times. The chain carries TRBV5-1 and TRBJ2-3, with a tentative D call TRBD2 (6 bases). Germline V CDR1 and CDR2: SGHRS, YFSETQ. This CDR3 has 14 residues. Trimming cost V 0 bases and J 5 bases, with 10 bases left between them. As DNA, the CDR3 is TGCGCCAGCAGCTTGGGGTCGGGGGAAGATACGCAGTATTTT. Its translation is CASSLGSGEDTQYF.

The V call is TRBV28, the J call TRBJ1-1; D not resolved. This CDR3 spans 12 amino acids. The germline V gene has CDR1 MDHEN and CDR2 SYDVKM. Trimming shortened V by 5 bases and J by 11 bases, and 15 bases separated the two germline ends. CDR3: CASSQTGLEAFF. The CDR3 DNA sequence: TGTGCCAGCAGTCAAACTGGTTTAGAGGCTTTCTTT.

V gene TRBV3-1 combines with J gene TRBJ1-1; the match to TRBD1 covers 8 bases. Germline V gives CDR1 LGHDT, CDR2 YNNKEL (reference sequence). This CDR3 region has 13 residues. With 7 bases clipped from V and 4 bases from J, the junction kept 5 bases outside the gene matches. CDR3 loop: CASTQGASTEAFF. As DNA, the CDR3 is TGTGCCAGCACGCAGGGGGCTAGCACTGAAGCTTTCTTT.

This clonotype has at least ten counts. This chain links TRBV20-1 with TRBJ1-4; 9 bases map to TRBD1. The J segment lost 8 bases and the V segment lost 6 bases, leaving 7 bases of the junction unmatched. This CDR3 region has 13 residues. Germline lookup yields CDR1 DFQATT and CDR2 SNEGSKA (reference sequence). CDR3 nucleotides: TGCAGTGCCCCGGGACAGGGTTTCGAAAAACTGTTTTTT. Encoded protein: CSAPGQGFEKLFF.

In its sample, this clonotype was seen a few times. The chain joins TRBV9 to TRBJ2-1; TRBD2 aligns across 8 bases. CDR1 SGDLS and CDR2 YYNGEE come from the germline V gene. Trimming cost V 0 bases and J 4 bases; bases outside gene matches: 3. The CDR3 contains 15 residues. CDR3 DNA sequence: TGTGCCAGCAGCGTAGGAAGCGGGAGTTACAATGAGCAGTTCTTC. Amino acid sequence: CASSVGSGSYNEQFF. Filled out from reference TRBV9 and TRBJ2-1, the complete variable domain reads DSGVTQTPKHLITATGQRVTLRCSPRSGDLSVYWYQQSLDQGLQFLIQYYNGEERAKGNILERFSAQQFPDLHSELNLSSLELGDSALYFCASSVGSGSYNEQFFGPGTRLTVL.

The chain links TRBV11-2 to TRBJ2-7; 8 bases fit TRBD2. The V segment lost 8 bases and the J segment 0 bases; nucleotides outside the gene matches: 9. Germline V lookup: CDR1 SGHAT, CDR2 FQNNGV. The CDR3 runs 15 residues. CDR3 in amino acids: CASEGPAGASYEQYF. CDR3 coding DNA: TGTGCCAGCGAGGGGCCAGCGGGGGCCTCCTACGAGCAGTACTTC.

The CDR3 loop reads CASRLISRYNSPLHF. CDR3 sequence (DNA): TGTGCCAGCAGGCTTATAAGCCGCTATAATTCACCCCTCCACTTT. This rearrangement joins TRBV27 to TRBJ1-6, with D hard to call. CDR1 is MNHEY, CDR2 SMNVEV, per germline (reference sequence). The CDR3 totals 15 residues. Trimming took 6 bases from V and 3 from J, leaving 12 bases between them.

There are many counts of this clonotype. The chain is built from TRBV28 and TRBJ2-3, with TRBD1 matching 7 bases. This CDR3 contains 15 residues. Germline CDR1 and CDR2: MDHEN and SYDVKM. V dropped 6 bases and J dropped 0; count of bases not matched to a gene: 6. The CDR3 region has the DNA TGTGCCAGCAGCCAGGGACAGAGAAGCACAGATACGCAGTATTTT. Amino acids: CASSQGQRSTDTQYF.

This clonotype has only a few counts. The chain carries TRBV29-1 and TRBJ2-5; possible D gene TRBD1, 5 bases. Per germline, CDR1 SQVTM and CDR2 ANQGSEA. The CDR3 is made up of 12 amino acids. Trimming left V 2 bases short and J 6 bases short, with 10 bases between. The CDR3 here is CSVEQGTKTQYF. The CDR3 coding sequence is TGCAGCGTTGAACAGGGTACGAAGACCCAGTACTTC.

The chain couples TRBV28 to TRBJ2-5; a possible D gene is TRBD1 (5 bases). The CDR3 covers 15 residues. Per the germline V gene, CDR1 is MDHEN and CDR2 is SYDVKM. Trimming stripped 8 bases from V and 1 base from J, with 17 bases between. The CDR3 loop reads CASRPEGVGQETQYF. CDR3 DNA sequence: TGTGCCAGCCGCCCTGAAGGGGTGGGCCAAGAGACCCAGTACTTC. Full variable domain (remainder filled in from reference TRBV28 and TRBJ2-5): DVKVTQSSRYLVKRTGEKVFLECVQDMDHENMFWYRQDPGLGLRLIYFSYDVKMKEKGDIPEGYSVSREKKERFSLILESASTNQTSMYLCASRPEGVGQETQYFGPGTRLLVL.

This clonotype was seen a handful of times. The CDR3 bases are TGTGCCAGCAGCTACTCTTTTGACGGCACTGAAGCTTTCTTT. Its translation: CASSYSFDGTEAFF. The chain is built from TRBV11-2 and TRBJ1-1; D gene unclear. This CDR3 is 14 amino acids long. CDR1 SGHAT and CDR2 FQNNGV come from the germline V gene. Trimming took off 4 bases at V and 4 bases at J, with 13 bases between the two ends.

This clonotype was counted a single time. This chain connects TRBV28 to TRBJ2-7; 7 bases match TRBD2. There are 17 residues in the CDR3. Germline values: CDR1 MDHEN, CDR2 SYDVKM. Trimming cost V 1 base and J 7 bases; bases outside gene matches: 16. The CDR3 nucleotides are TGTGCCAGCAGTTTATTCTCCGGCGGGAGCTTCTTTGAAGAGCAGTACTTC. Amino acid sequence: CASSLFSGGSFFEEQYF.

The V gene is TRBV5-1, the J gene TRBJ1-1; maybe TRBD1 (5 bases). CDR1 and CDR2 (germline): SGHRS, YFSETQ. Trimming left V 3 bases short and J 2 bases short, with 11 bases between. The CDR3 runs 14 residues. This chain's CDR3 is CASSWAGSNTEAFF. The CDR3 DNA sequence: TGCGCCAGCAGCTGGGCAGGGAGCAACACTGAAGCTTTCTTT.